This T cell receptor (beta chain) originates from a study of cytomegalovirus exposure and HLA in healthy donors. Study-wide context: The same platform was used for the roughly 120 validation repertoires as for the 650 to 800 first-cohort repertoires, as reported in a later analysis.

This table comes from immunoSEQ multiplex PCR, and its TCRdb copy is limited to in-frame clones, with some not included. This table holds 100,000 to 150,000 clones, around 85% found once. Germline CDR1 and CDR2: MRHNA and SNTAGT. The CDR3 has 15 amino acids. Trimming stripped 0 bases from V and 0 bases from J, with 8 bases between. The clonotype originates from a man aged 18 to 35 in good health and CMV-seropositive. Material for sequencing was PBMCs. This chain connects TRBV6-4 to TRBJ1-1; tentatively, D is TRBD1 (5 bases). The CDR3 region has the DNA TGTGCCAGCAGTGACTCGACAGAAATGAACACTGAAGCTTTCTTT. Translating it yields CASSDSTEMNTEAFF.